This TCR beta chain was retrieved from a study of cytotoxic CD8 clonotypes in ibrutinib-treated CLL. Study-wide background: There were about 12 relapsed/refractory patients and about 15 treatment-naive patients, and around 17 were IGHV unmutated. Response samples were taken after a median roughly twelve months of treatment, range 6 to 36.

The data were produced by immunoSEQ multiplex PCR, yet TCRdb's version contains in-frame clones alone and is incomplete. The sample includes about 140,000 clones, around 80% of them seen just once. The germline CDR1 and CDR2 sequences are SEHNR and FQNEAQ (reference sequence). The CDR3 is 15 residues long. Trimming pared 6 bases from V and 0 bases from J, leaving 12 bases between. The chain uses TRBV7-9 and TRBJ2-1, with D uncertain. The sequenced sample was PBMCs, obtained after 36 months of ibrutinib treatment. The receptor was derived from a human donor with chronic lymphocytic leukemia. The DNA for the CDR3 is TGTGCCAGCAGTACCCCGGCCTACTCCTACAATGAGCAGTTCTTC. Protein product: CASSTPAYSYNEQFF.